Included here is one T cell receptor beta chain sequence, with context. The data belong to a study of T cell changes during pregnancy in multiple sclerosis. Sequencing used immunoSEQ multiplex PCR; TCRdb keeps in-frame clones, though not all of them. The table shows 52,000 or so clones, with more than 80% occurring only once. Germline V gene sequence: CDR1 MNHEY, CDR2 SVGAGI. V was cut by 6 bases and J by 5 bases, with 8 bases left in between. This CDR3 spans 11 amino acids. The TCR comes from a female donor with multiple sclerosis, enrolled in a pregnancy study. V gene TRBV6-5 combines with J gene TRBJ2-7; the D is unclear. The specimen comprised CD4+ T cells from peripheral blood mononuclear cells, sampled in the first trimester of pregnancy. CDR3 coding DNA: TGTGCCAGCAGGAGTTATGACGAGCAGTACTTC. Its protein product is CASRSYDEQYF.